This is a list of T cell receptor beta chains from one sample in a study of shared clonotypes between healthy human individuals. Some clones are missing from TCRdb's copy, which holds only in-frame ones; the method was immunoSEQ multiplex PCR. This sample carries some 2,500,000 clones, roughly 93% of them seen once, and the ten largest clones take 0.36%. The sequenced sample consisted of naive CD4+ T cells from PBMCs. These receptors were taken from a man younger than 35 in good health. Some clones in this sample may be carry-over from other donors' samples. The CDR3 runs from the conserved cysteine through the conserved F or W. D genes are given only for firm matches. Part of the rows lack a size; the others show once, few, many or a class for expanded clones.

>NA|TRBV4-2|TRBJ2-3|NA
CASSQDGTPVGDTQYF
TGTGCCAGCAGCCAAGATGGGACGCCCGTGGGAGATACGCAGTATTTT
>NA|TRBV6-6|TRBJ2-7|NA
CASSYSGVGAYEQYF
TGTGCCAGCAGTTACTCGGGGGTGGGGGCCTACGAGCAGTACTTC
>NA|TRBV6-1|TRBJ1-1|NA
CASSGQILMNTEAFF
TGTGCCAGCAGTGGGCAGATCCTGATGAACACTGAAGCTTTCTTT
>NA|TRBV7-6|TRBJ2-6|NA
CASSPRTPNSGANVLTF
TGTGCCAGCAGCCCCAGGACTCCTAACTCTGGGGCCAACGTCCTGACTTTC
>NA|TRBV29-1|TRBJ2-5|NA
CSVDGYLQETQYF
TGCAGCGTTGATGGCTACCTCCAAGAGACCCAGTACTTC
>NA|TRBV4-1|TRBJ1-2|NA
CASSQGRVNHGYTF
TGCGCCAGCAGCCAAGGGCGGGTTAACCATGGCTACACCTTC
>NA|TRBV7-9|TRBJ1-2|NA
CASSHGGIRTYGYTF
TGTGCCAGCAGCCACGGCGGGATTCGAACGTATGGCTACACCTTC
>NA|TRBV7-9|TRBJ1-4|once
CASSPTGTNEKLFF
TGTGCCAGCAGCCCTACAGGAACGAATGAAAAACTGTTTTTT
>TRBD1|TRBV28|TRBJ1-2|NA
CASSLRTGGTRGLGYTF
TGTGCCAGCAGTTTACGGACAGGGGGCACCCGAGGCCTTGGCTACACCTTC
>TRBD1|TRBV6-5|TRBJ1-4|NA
CASSINRGREKLFF
TGTGCCAGCAGCATAAACAGGGGAAGGGAAAAACTGTTTTTT
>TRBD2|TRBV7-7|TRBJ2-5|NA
CASSLTSGTQETQYF
TGTGCCAGCAGCTTGACTAGCGGGACCCAAGAGACCCAGTACTTC
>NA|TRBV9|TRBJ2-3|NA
CASSDQSEDTQYF
TGTGCCAGCAGCGACCAGAGCGAAGATACGCAGTATTTT
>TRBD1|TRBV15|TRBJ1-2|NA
CATSSTQGSGYTF
TGTGCCACCAGCAGCACACAGGGGTCTGGCTACACCTTC
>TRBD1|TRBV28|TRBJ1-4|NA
CASSRIPGQGNEKLFF
TGTGCCAGCAGTCGAATACCGGGACAGGGTAATGAAAAACTGTTTTTT
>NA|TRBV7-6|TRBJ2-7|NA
CASSPIPRPGEQYF
TGTGCCAGCAGCCCAATCCCCCGCCCCGGCGAGCAGTACTTC
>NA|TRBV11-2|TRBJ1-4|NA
CASSLRLQGEKLFF
TGTGCCAGCAGCTTACGGCTCCAAGGTGAAAAACTGTTTTTT
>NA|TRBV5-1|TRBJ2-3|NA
CASSLDGGTSTDTQYF
TGCGCCAGCAGCTTGGATGGCGGTACTAGCACAGATACGCAGTATTTT
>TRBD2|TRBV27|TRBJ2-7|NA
CASSATSASTYEQYF
TGTGCCAGCAGTGCGACTAGCGCCTCTACCTACGAGCAGTACTTC
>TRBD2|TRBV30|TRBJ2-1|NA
CAWSVRRGSSYNEQFF
TGTGCCTGGAGTGTACGTCGCGGGAGCTCCTACAATGAGCAGTTCTTC
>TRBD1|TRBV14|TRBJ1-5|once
CASSHKGFPGQVDMRDQPQHF
TGTGCCAGCAGCCACAAGGGGTTTCCGGGACAGGTGGATATGAGGGATCAGCCCCAGCATTTT
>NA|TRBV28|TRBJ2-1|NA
CATTNRQSSYNEQFF
TGTGCCACCACCAATAGACAGAGCTCCTACAATGAGCAGTTCTTC
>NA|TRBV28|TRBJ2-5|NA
CASRRPSWDVTQYF
TGTGCCAGCCGGCGACCCAGTTGGGATGTGACCCAGTACTTC
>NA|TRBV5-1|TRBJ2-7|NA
CASSLAGEKGEQYF
TGCGCCAGCAGCTTGGCCGGGGAGAAGGGCGAGCAGTACTTC
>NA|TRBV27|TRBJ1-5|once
CASSPATNQPQHF
TGTGCCAGCAGTCCCGCGACTAATCAGCCCCAGCATTTT
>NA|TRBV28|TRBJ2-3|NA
CASSFFKLGADTQYF
TGTGCCAGCAGTTTTTTTAAACTAGGGGCAGATACGCAGTATTTT
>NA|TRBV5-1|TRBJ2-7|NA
CASSLGAETEVF
TGCGCCAGCAGCTTGGGGGCTGAGACAGAAGTATTC
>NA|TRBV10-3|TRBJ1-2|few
CAISEDSSYGYTF
TGTGCCATCAGTGAAGACAGCAGCTATGGCTACACCTTC
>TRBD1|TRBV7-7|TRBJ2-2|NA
CASSGQGPGELFF
TGTGCCAGCAGCGGACAGGGCCCCGGGGAGCTGTTTTTT
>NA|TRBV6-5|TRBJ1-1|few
CASTATGNTEAFF
TGTGCCAGCACCGCGACAGGGAACACTGAAGCTTTCTTT
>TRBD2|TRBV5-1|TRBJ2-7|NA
CASSLSGGTYEQYF
TGCGCCAGCAGCTTATCGGGAGGGACCTACGAGCAGTACTTC
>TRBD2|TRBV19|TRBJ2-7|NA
CASSNPVAGAYEQYF
TGTGCCAGTAGCAACCCCGTAGCGGGGGCCTACGAGCAGTACTTC
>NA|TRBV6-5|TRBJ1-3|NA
CASGGSGNTIYF
TGTGCCAGCGGGGGCTCTGGAAACACCATATATTTT
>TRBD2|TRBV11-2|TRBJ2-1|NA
CASSARSGSGGEQFF
TGTGCCAGCAGCGCCCGTAGTGGCTCGGGAGGTGAGCAGTTCTTC
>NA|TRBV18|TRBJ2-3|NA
CASSTRDGLDTQYF
TGTGCCAGCTCTACCAGGGACGGACTAGATACGCAGTATTTT
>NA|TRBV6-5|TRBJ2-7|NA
CASSYSQGSYEQYF
TGTGCCAGCAGTTACTCGCAGGGCTCCTACGAGCAGTACTTC
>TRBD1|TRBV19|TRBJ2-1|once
CASSMAGQGIHKQFF
TGTGCCAGTAGTATGGCGGGACAGGGGATCCACAAGCAGTTCTTC
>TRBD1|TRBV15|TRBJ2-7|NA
CATSRDRDRALEQYF
TGTGCCACCAGCAGAGATAGGGACAGGGCGCTCGAGCAGTACTTC
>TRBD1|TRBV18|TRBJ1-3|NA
CASSATGVPGNTIYF
TGTGCCAGCTCAGCAACAGGGGTACCTGGAAACACCATATATTTT
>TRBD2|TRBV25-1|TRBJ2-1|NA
CASSESRIAGGYNEQFF
TGTGCCAGCAGTGAATCGCGGATAGCGGGAGGGTACAATGAGCAGTTCTTC
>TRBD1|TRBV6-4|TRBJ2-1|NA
CASSDSIRDRGSNEQFF
TGTGCCAGCAGTGACTCCATCCGGGACAGGGGCAGCAATGAGCAGTTCTTC
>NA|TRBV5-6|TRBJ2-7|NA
CASSPRTDPYEQYF
TGTGCCAGCAGCCCTAGGACCGACCCCTACGAGCAGTACTTC